What follows are 8 T cell receptor beta chains derived from one specimen sequenced in a study of PD-L1 blockade in urothelial cancer. Data came from immunoSEQ multiplex PCR; TCRdb stores just in-frame clones and leaves some out. The sample lists 30,000 to 40,000 clones; more than 70% were seen once. This sample comprised PBMCs, obtained around atezolizumab (anti-PD-L1) treatment. The receptors were gathered from a man between 60 and 75 years old with urothelial cancer.

The CDR3 protein is CASSLDPSGVRSGANVLTF. The CDR3 DNA sequence: TGTGCCAGCAGCTTAGATCCCTCAGGGGTCCGCTCTGGGGCCAACGTCCTGACTTTC. The chain combines TRBV11-2 with TRBJ2-6; D is possibly TRBD1 (6 bases). Trimming shortened V by 0 bases and J by 0 bases, and 15 bases separated the two germline ends. There are 19 residues in the CDR3. The germline CDR1 and CDR2 sequences are SGHAT and FQNNGV.

The V gene is TRBV5-1, the J gene TRBJ1-1; TRBD1 aligns across 8 bases. Germline CDR1 SGHRS, CDR2 YFSETQ. The V and J ends lost 2 bases and 4 bases, in that order; junction bases with no gene match: 7. The CDR3 spans 15 residues. In DNA, the CDR3 is TGCGCCAGCAGCTTTGGGCAGGGGGCGCCCACTGAAGCTTTCTTT. Residues: CASSFGQGAPTEAFF.

The CDR3 reads CASSHKPQGATDTQYF. As DNA, the CDR3 is TGTGCCAGCAGTCACAAACCACAGGGGGCCACAGATACGCAGTATTTT. V is TRBV6-6 and J is TRBJ2-3; TRBD1 aligns across 9 bases. The CDR3 loop spans 16 amino acids. The germline gives CDR1 MNHNY, CDR2 SVGAGI (reference sequence). Trimming removed 5 bases from V and 2 bases from J; junction bases left unmatched: 8.

This clone was counted once. This sequence joins TRBV5-8 and TRBJ1-1, with unresolved D. The germline V gene has CDR1 SGHTS and CDR2 YDEGEE. The V end was cut by 2 bases, the J end by 6 bases, with 5 bases between. The CDR3 runs 11 residues. DNA for the CDR3: TGTGCCAGCAGCTTATTCTCTGAAGCTTTCTTT. This gives the protein CASSLFSEAFF.

This chain links TRBV5-1 with TRBJ1-4; D might be TRBD1 (5 bases). The CDR3 sequence is 16 residues long. V lost 3 bases and J 8 bases, leaving 20 bases between the germline ends. Per germline, CDR1 SGHRS and CDR2 YFSETQ. In DNA form, the CDR3 reads TGCGCCAGCAGCTACAGCCCCAGGGTCGGAAGAGAAAAACTGTTTTTT. It translates to CASSYSPRVGREKLFF.

In nucleotides, the CDR3 is TGTGCCAGCAGCTATTTAACAGGGTACTACGAGCAGTACTTC. Encoded protein: CASSYLTGYYEQYF. J is TRBJ2-7 and V is TRBV5-6; D perhaps matches TRBD1 (6 bases). Germline values: CDR1 SGHDT, CDR2 YYEEEE. V was shortened by 3 bases and J by 3 bases, with 13 bases between the two germline ends. The CDR3 contains 14 residues.

The rearrangement joins TRBV6-5 to TRBJ1-1; D perhaps matches TRBD1 (6 bases). The CDR3 is 15 residues long. Per germline, CDR1 MNHEY and CDR2 SVGAGI. Deletions cut 6 bases from V and 3 bases from J, with 17 bases between. The CDR3: CASRDGTMGHTEAFF. The CDR3 DNA follows: TGTGCCAGCAGAGACGGGACAATGGGCCACACTGAAGCTTTCTTT.

CDR3 sequence: CASSTPFGDRPNYGYTF. The CDR3 DNA sequence: TGTGCCAGTAGTACCCCTTTCGGGGACAGACCTAACTATGGCTACACCTTC. V is TRBV19 and J is TRBJ1-2, with 7 bases fitting TRBD1. Germline CDR1 and CDR2: LNHDA and SQIVND (reference sequence). After removal of 4 bases from V and 0 bases from J, the junction contained 11 bases not matched to a gene. The CDR3 covers 17 residues.